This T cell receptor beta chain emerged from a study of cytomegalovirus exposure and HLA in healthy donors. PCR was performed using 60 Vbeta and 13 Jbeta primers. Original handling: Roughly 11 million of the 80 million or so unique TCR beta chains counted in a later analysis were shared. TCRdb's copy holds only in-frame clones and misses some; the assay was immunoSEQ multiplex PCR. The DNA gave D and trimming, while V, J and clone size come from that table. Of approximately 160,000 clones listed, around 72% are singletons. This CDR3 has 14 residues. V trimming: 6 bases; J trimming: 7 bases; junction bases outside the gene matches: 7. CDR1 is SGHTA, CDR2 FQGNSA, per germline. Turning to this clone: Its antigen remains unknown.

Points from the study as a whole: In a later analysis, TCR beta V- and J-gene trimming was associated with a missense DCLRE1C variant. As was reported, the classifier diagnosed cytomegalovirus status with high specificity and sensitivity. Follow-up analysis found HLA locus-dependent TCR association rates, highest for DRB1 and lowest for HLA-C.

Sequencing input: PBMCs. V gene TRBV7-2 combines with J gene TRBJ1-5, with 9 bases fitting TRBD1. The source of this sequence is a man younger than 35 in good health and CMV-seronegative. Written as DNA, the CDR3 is TGTGCCAGCAGGCCGGGACAGGGTAGCCAGCCCCAGCATTTT. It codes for CASRPGQGSQPQHF.